This T cell receptor beta chain was sequenced in a study of blood T cell repertoires in COVID-19. Libraries were prepared by immunoSEQ multiplex PCR; TCRdb keeps only in-frame clonotypes and omits some of them. The table has approximately 100,000 clones, more than 75% seen once; the top ten hold more than 14%. The V segment lost 5 bases and the J segment 0 bases; nucleotides outside the gene matches: 14. CDR1 MDHEN and CDR2 SYDVKM come from the germline V gene. The CDR3 contains 19 residues. The sequence was obtained from a woman in her 70s with acute or convalescent COVID-19. The rearrangement uses TRBV28 and TRBJ1-1; TRBD1 agrees at 11 bases. Sequenced sample: peripheral blood. CDR3 region: CASSPLWTGGENMNTEAFF. The CDR3 nucleotides are TGTGCCAGCAGTCCCCTATGGACAGGGGGCGAGAACATGAACACTGAAGCTTTCTTT.